Ten or more counts support the clone carrying this TCR beta chain. Its antigen is still unknown. The sample comes from a study of spatial heterogeneity in lung cancer. TCRdb reprocessed the 5' RACE reads with MiXCR, giving one entry per CDR3 protein. In the table there are about 6,800 distinct CDR3 sequences, 11% to 15% of which are singletons. V was pared by 5 bases and J by 5 bases, with 10 bases of the junction left unmatched. Germline values: CDR1 PRHDT, CDR2 FYEKMQ (reference sequence). This CDR3 is built from 15 residues. Study observations and caveats: Tumor mutation count correlated with how many alpha and beta TCRs expanded intratumorally.

The time point is: sample taken at primary tumor resection. The source of this sequence is a female donor with early-stage non-small cell lung cancer. Specimen: lung tumor tissue, collected at surgery. The J gene is TRBJ2-3, the V gene TRBV13; 7 nucleotides line up with TRBD2. Here the CDR3 DNA reads TGTGCCAGCAGCGGGGCGGGGGAATCCAGAGATACGCAGTATTTT. Protein: CASSGAGESRDTQYF.